This note documents a single T cell receptor beta chain sequence. Antigen: not known. The sample is drawn from a study of cytomegalovirus exposure and HLA in healthy donors. The overall study: Around 76% of around 390 genotyped donors fell in the Caucasian-associated ancestry cluster. Study outcomes and limitations: Earlier analysis found most TCR beta V segments productive about 87% or about 30% of the time.

Researchers ran the PCR with 60 Vbeta and 13 Jbeta primers. In the original workflow: The authors later counted 65 million to 90 million unique TCR beta chains, approximately 12 million of them shared. The table came from immunoSEQ multiplex PCR; TCRdb's copy has only in-frame clones and leaves some out. The DNA gave D and trimming, while V, J and clone size come from that table. Of 95,000 to 150,000 clones detected, over 80% appear once; the ten largest clones hold about 0.25%. The germline V gene has CDR1 SQVTM and CDR2 ANQGSEA. V was pared by 4 bases and J by 2 bases, with 9 bases between. The CDR3 is 13 amino acids.

The J gene is TRBJ2-1, the V gene TRBV29-1; D perhaps matches TRBD2 (6 bases). The sequencing sample was made of PBMCs. The source is a man aged 45-60 years in good health and CMV-seronegative. The CDR3 protein is CSVVAVTYNEQFF. The CDR3 DNA follows: TGCAGCGTTGTAGCGGTGACCTACAATGAGCAGTTCTTC.